In this sample, the clone carrying this T cell receptor beta chain turned up many times. Its antigen is as yet unknown. Germline values: CDR1 MDHEN, CDR2 SYDVKM. Trimming shortened V by 3 bases and J by 4 bases, and 16 bases separated the two germline ends. The CDR3 runs 15 residues. This entry is derived from a study of regulatory T cells in long-lasting Graves disease. Construction of the TCR beta libraries employed iRepertoire HTBI primers in conjunction with Arm-PCR of CDR3 regions. TCRdb re-called the multiplex PCR reads with MiXCR, one entry per CDR3 protein. Of some 330,000 distinct CDR3 sequences in the sample, 23% are singletons; the top ten hold less than 30%. Study results and limitations: Few sampled subjects may have lowered accuracy.

Time point in this sample: persistent/refractory GD, antithyroid drugs over 5 years with positive TRAb. Making the TCR library involved RNA that had been extracted from PBMCs. The rearrangement uses TRBV28 and TRBJ2-7; D is possibly TRBD2 (6 bases). This TCR came from a middle-aged woman with Graves disease. The sample consisted of peripheral blood mononuclear cells (PBMCs), taken when the disease was refractory, from a patient treated with antithyroid drugs. The CDR3 sequence: CASSFWGRTYYEQYF. For the CDR3, the DNA is TGTGCCAGCAGTTTTTGGGGGAGGACTTATTACGAGCAGTACTTC.